This T cell receptor beta chain was profiled in a study of vaccination and CD4 T cells after COVID-19. Study-wide context: Every participant had a vaccine, which was either BNT162b2 or mRNA-1273, given in two doses. Samples were taken after vaccination, a median of roughly 70 days after dose two, with a range of 14 to 241. Researchers treated control cultures with a CEFX pool, an HIV-1 Nef pool, or no peptide.

The treatment was: roughly 10-day PBMC culture with coronavirus spike peptide pools or control peptides (ViraFEST assay). Scientists ran DNA taken from cultured CD4+ T cells through the Oncomine TCR Beta short-read assay for sequencing. Via MiXCR, TCRdb re-called the PCR reads, giving one row per CDR3 protein. The table records more than 10,000 distinct CDR3 sequences, around half of them present only once. V lost 0 bases to trimming and J lost 8 bases, with 8 bases between them. The CDR3 runs to 12 residues. Germline V gene data show CDR1 as SGHKS and CDR2 as YYEKEE (reference sequence). This clonotype was seen once. The target antigen is unknown.

This sequence joins TRBV5-5 and TRBJ1-1; no reliable D call. The sample comprised CD4+ T cells from blood, cultured in vitro. The clonotype originates from a human donor who had recovered from COVID-19. CDR3 region: CASSLGTSEAFF. The CDR3 DNA sequence: TGTGCCAGCAGCTTGGGCACCTCAGAAGCTTTCTTT.